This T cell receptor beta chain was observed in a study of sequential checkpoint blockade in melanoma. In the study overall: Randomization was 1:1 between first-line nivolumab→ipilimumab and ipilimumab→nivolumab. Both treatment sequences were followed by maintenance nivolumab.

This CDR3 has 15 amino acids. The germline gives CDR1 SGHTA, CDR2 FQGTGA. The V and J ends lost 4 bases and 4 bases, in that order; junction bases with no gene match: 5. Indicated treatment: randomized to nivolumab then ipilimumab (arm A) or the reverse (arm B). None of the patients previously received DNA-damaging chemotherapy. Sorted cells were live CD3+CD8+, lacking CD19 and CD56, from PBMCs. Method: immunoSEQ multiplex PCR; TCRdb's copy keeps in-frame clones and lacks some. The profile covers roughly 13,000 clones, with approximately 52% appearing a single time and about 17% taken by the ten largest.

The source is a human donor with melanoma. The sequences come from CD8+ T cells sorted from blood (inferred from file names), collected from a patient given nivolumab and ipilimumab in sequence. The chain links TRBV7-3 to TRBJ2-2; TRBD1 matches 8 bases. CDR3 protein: CASSSGQGVTGELFF. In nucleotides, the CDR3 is TGTGCCAGCAGCTCCGGACAGGGTGTCACCGGGGAGCTGTTTTTT.